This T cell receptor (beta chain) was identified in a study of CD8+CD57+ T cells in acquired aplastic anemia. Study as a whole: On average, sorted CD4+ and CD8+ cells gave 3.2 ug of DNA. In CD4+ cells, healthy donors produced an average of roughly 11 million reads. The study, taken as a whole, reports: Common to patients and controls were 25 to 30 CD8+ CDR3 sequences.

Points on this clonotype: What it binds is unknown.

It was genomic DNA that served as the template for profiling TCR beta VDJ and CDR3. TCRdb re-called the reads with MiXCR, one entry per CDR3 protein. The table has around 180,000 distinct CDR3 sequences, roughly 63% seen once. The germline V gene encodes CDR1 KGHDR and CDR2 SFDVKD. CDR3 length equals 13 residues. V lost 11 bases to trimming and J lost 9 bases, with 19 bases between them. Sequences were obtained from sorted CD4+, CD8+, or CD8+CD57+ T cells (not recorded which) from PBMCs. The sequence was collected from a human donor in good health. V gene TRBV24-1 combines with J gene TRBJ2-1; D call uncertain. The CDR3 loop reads CASRQFPSAEQFF. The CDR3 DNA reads TGTGCCAGCAGACAATTTCCCAGCGCTGAGCAGTTCTTC.